The rows below give T cell receptor beta chains drawn from one sample of a study of blood T cell repertoires in COVID-19. TCRdb's table, derived via immunoSEQ multiplex PCR, lists solely in-frame clones and lacks some. The sample includes about 270,000 clones, 86% of them seen just once. The sequenced sample was PBMCs or T cells enriched from blood (not recorded which). The source is a man between 18 and 29 years old who had recovered from COVID-19. Each CDR3 is given without its conserved first and last residue. Fields, in order: V gene, J gene, D gene, CDR3 protein. A D gene is named only where the DNA matches it firmly.

V gene: TRBV7-9; J gene: TRBJ2-2; D gene: .; CDR3 protein: ASSRTGNTGELF
V gene: TRBV2; J gene: TRBJ1-3; D gene: .; CDR3 protein: ASSPRGAGNTIY
V gene: TRBV6-5; J gene: TRBJ1-6; D gene: .; CDR3 protein: ASSSRGSYNSPLH
V gene: TRBV6-5; J gene: TRBJ1-5; D gene: TRBD1; CDR3 protein: ASRTGSNQPQH
V gene: TRBV11-3; J gene: TRBJ2-1; D gene: .; CDR3 protein: ASGANYNEQF
V gene: TRBV7-9; J gene: TRBJ2-7; D gene: .; CDR3 protein: ASSLNSDYEQY
V gene: TRBV27; J gene: TRBJ2-1; D gene: TRBD2; CDR3 protein: ASSYSGRGNEQF
V gene: TRBV3-1/TRBV3-2; J gene: TRBJ2-1; D gene: TRBD2; CDR3 protein: ASSPNLGGAFYNEQF
V gene: TRBV29-1; J gene: TRBJ2-1; D gene: .; CDR3 protein: SAGGYPQGKTAYNEQF
V gene: TRBV5-1; J gene: TRBJ2-6; D gene: TRBD1; CDR3 protein: ASRKRDRGSSGANVLT